The 20 T cell receptor beta chains below were found in one sample sequenced in a study of blood T cell repertoires in COVID-19. TCRdb keeps only in-frame clones here, not all; method: immunoSEQ multiplex PCR. The data contain just over 150,000 clones, approximately 92% of them singletons. The sample comprised peripheral blood. These receptors were taken from a woman aged 45 to 65 with acute or convalescent COVID-19.

The chain has TRBV29-1 and TRBJ2-3, with D possibly matching TRBD1 (5 bases). The CDR3 totals 14 residues. Trimming cost V 2 bases and J 1 base, with 10 bases left between them. From germline, CDR1 is SQVTM and CDR2 ANQGSEA. The CDR3: CSVENGQGTDTQYF. The CDR3 nucleotides read TGCAGCGTTGAAAATGGACAAGGCACAGATACGCAGTATTTT.

The chain uses TRBV2 and TRBJ2-7; 8 bases fit TRBD2. Per germline, CDR1 SNHLY and CDR2 FYNNEI. J was trimmed by 4 bases and V by 7 bases; bases with no gene match: 6. The CDR3 spans 13 residues. The CDR3 region has the DNA TGTGCCAGCAAAGATAGCGGGAAATACGAGCAGTACTTC. Translation: CASKDSGKYEQYF.

This clone has only one observation. The chain uses TRBV19 and TRBJ1-2, with TRBD1 identical over 10 bases. Germline V gives CDR1 LNHDA, CDR2 SQIVND (reference sequence). This CDR3 is built from 14 residues. V gave up 7 bases and J gave up 2 bases; unmatched junction bases: 4. CDR3 sequence (DNA): TGTGCCAGTACCTCGACAGGGGGCAACTATGGCTACACCTTC. Translated: CASTSTGGNYGYTF.

The chain uses TRBV7-9 and TRBJ2-3; no clear D. The CDR3 runs to 16 residues. Germline V CDR1 and CDR2: SEHNR, FQNEAQ (reference sequence). Trimming took off 5 bases at V and 0 bases at J, with 15 bases between the two ends. The CDR3 sequence is CASSHPDSSSTDTQYF. CDR3 nucleotide sequence: TGTGCCAGCAGCCACCCTGACTCTTCTAGCACAGATACGCAGTATTTT.

The chain has TRBV3-1 (or the pseudogene TRBV3-2) and TRBJ2-7, with a tentative D call TRBD2 (5 bases). Trimming removed 3 bases at V and 3 bases at J, with 24 bases between. CDR1 and CDR2 (germline): LGHDT, YNNKEL (reference sequence). There are 18 residues in the CDR3. The CDR3 here is CASSHTHSFQTSYYEQYF. CDR3 DNA sequence: TGTGCCAGCAGCCATACTCATTCATTCCAAACTAGTTACTACGAGCAGTACTTC.

The chain is built from TRBV15 and TRBJ2-1; 11 bases fit TRBD2. This CDR3 is 18 amino acids long. With 3 bases clipped from V and 4 bases from J, the junction kept 11 bases outside the gene matches. Germline CDR1 is LNHNV and CDR2 is YYDKDF (reference sequence). Written as DNA, the CDR3 is TGTGCCACCAGCAGCCCTAAGGTGGCTAGCGGGAGGTACAATGAGCAGTTCTTC. Protein product: CATSSPKVASGRYNEQFF.

The chain recombines TRBV25-1 with TRBJ2-7, with 7 bases identical to TRBD1. The germline gives CDR1 MGHDK, CDR2 SYGVNS. The CDR3 has 14 amino acids. The junction had 2 bases not matched to a gene; V was cut back by 2 bases and J by 1 base. CDR3 bases: TGTGCCAGCAGTGAAGGGGGACAGTCCTACGAGCAGTACTTC. Translated: CASSEGGQSYEQYF.

This rearrangement joins TRBV7-9 to TRBJ2-3; D not certain. The germline CDR1 and CDR2 sequences are SEHNR and FQNEAQ (reference sequence). The CDR3 is 13 residues long. V shed 6 bases and J shed 2 bases, with 9 bases lying between them. In nucleotides, the CDR3 is TGTGCCAGCAGTTTGGGCCACACAGATACGCAGTATTTT. Residues: CASSLGHTDTQYF. Full variable domain (remainder filled in from reference TRBV7-9 and TRBJ2-3): DTGVSQNPRHKITKRGQNVTFRCDPISEHNRLYWYRQTLGQGPEFLTYFQNEAQLEKSRLLSDRFSAERPKGSFSTLEIQRTEQGDSAMYLCASSLGHTDTQYFGPGTRLTVL.

This clone occurred a few times. The chain employs TRBV20-1 and TRBJ1-5; D not certain. The V gene's germline CDR1 is DFQATT and CDR2 SNEGSKA (reference sequence). The CDR3 extends over 16 amino acids. Trimming left V 4 bases short and J 0 bases short, with 16 bases between. The CDR3 bases are TGCAGTGCTATTGAGAATGGTCACTATAGCAATCAGCCCCAGCATTTT. Encoded protein: CSAIENGHYSNQPQHF.

The chain has TRBV9 and TRBJ2-7; 13 bases match TRBD2. Germline CDR1 and CDR2: SGDLS and YYNGEE. The CDR3 contains 15 residues. The V segment lost 0 bases and the J segment 6 bases; nucleotides outside the gene matches: 3. The CDR3 here is CASSVGGLAGAEQYF. CDR3 sequence (DNA): TGTGCCAGCAGCGTAGGAGGACTAGCGGGAGCCGAGCAGTACTTC. Drawing the rest from reference TRBV9 and TRBJ2-7, the complete variable domain is DSGVTQTPKHLITATGQRVTLRCSPRSGDLSVYWYQQSLDQGLQFLIQYYNGEERAKGNILERFSAQQFPDLHSELNLSSLELGDSALYFCASSVGGLAGAEQYFGPGTRLTVT.

This rearrangement joins TRBV15 to TRBJ1-3; D not resolved. This CDR3 comprises 15 residues. Germline-derived CDR1 and CDR2 are LNHNV and YYDKDF (reference sequence). V shed 0 bases and J shed 2 bases, with 8 bases lying between them. DNA for the CDR3: TGTGCCACCAGCAGAGATTCGGGGACTGGAAACACCATATATTTT. Its translation: CATSRDSGTGNTIYF.

CDR3 residues: CASSLAGGFTDTQYF. For the CDR3, the DNA is TGTGCCAGCAGCTTAGCGGGAGGGTTCACAGATACGCAGTATTTT. This sequence joins TRBV7-8 and TRBJ2-3; 7 bases map to TRBD2. Germline-derived CDR1 and CDR2 are SGHVS and FQNEAQ. This CDR3 spans 15 amino acids. J lost 2 bases, V lost 0 bases, and 2 bases had no gene match. Full variable domain (remainder filled in from reference TRBV7-8 and TRBJ2-3): GAGVSQSPRYKVAKRGQDVALRCDPISGHVSLFWYQQALGQGPEFLTYFQNEAQLDKSGLPSDRFFAERPEGSVSTLKIQRTQQEDSAVYLCASSLAGGFTDTQYFGPGTRLTVL.

The chain carries TRBV19 and TRBJ1-2, with 10 bases identical to TRBD1. The CDR3 totals 14 residues. With 6 bases clipped from V and 4 bases from J, the junction kept 5 bases outside the gene matches. In germline, CDR1 is LNHDA, CDR2 SQIVND (reference sequence). The CDR3 here is CASRRTGGIYGYTF. The CDR3 region has the DNA TGTGCCAGTAGACGGACAGGGGGAATCTATGGCTACACCTTC. Combining the CDR3 with reference TRBV19 and TRBJ1-2 gives the whole variable domain DGGITQSPKYLFRKEGQNVTLSCEQNLNHDAMYWYRQDPGQGLRLIYYSQIVNDFQKGDIAEGYSVSREKKESFPLTVTSAQKNPTAFYLCASRRTGGIYGYTFGSGTRLTVV.

The gene calls are TRBV28 and TRBJ1-4; a possible D gene is TRBD1 (6 bases). V was clipped by 0 bases and J by 12 bases, with 8 bases between them. The CDR3 is made up of 12 amino acids. Germline V gene lookup returns CDR1 MDHEN and CDR2 SYDVKM. The CDR3 region has the DNA TGTGCCAGCAGTTTATGGGACAGAGAACTGTTTTTT. It is translated as CASSLWDRELFF. Complete variable domain (other parts from reference TRBV28 and TRBJ1-4): DVKVTQSSRYLVKRTGEKVFLECVQDMDHENMFWYRQDPGLGLRLIYFSYDVKMKEKGDIPEGYSVSREKKERFSLILESASTNQTSMYLCASSLWDRELFFGSGTQLSVL.

The chain uses TRBV19 and TRBJ1-6; D is unresolved. Germline assignment: CDR1 LNHDA and CDR2 SQIVND (reference sequence). This CDR3 region has 15 residues. Trimming left V 3 bases short and J 6 bases short, with 12 bases between. As DNA, the CDR3 is TGTGCCAGTAGTATTTTCGGCGGGTTTAATTCACCCCTCCACTTT. Its protein product is CASSIFGGFNSPLHF.

The chain couples TRBV7-2 to TRBJ2-1; D is possibly TRBD2 (7 bases). The CDR3 sequence is 16 residues long. Trimming shortened V by 4 bases and J by 7 bases, and 20 bases separated the two germline ends. Germline V gene lookup returns CDR1 SGHTA and CDR2 FQGNSA. The CDR3 coding sequence is TGTGCCAGCAGCTCCTACGGGGGGCTAGAAAGAAATGAGCAGTTCTTC. Protein: CASSSYGGLERNEQFF. Using reference TRBV7-2 and TRBJ2-1 for the parts outside the CDR3, the full variable domain is GAGVSQSPSNKVTEKGKDVELRCDPISGHTALYWYRQSLGQGLEFLIYFQGNSAPDKSGLPSDRFSAERTGGSVSTLTIQRTQQEDSAVYLCASSSYGGLERNEQFFGPGTRLTVL.

The V and J genes are TRBV5-6 and TRBJ1-3; D is possibly TRBD1 (6 bases). The CDR3 has 16 residues. The V end lost 2 bases, the J end lost 0 bases, and 12 bases lay between the germline ends. CDR1 and CDR2 (germline): SGHDT, YYEEEE. The CDR3 coding sequence is TGTGCCAGCAGCTTCTACAGGGTTAGCTCTGGAAACACCATATATTTT. This encodes CASSFYRVSSGNTIYF.

V and J are TRBV14 and TRBJ1-3, with unresolved D. The germline CDR1 and CDR2 sequences are SGHDN and FVKESK. This CDR3 contains 12 residues. V lost 1 base to trimming and J lost 8 bases, with 6 bases between them. CDR3 sequence reads: CASSQVSHTIYF. In DNA form, the CDR3 reads TGTGCCAGCAGCCAAGTTAGTCACACCATATATTTT. The variable domain in full, with the rest retrieved from reference TRBV14 and TRBJ1-3, is EAGVTQFPSHSVIEKGQTVTLRCDPISGHDNLYWYRRVMGKEIKFLLHFVKESKQDESGMPNNRFLAERTGGTYSTLKVQPAELEDSGVYFCASSQVSHTIYFGEGSWLTVV.

This chain joins TRBV3-1 (or the pseudogene TRBV3-2) and TRBJ2-3; possible D gene TRBD2, 6 bases. The length of the CDR3 is 16 residues. The V gene's germline CDR1 is LGHDT and CDR2 YNNKEL (reference sequence). V lost 2 bases, J lost 4 bases, and 16 bases lay in between. This chain's CDR3 is CASSQSMQGGADTQYF. CDR3 nucleotide sequence: TGTGCCAGCAGCCAATCAATGCAGGGCGGGGCAGATACGCAGTATTTT.

This chain joins TRBV18 and TRBJ2-3; TRBD1 matches 7 bases. In germline, CDR1 is KGHSH, CDR2 LQKENI. With V trimmed by 4 bases and J by 5 bases, 12 bases remained unmatched. The CDR3 loop spans 16 amino acids. DNA for the CDR3: TGTGCCAGCTCACAGTTTCACGGACAGGATAGAGATACGCAGTATTTT. Encoded protein: CASSQFHGQDRDTQYF.